The 10 T cell receptor beta chains presented below share a single source sample, sequenced in a study of T cell responses to AZD1222 COVID-19 vaccine. The repertoire was sequenced with immunoSEQ multiplex PCR; TCRdb's copy has only in-frame clones and lacks some. This table holds 90,000 to 95,000 clones, around nine tenths found once. Source: peripheral blood, taken on day 0 of AZD1222 vaccination. These receptor sequences come from an adult in good health.

J is TRBJ1-1 and V is TRBV6-5; 7 bases are a match to TRBD1. V lost 6 bases and J lost 4; bases outside the gene matches: 5. This CDR3 is built from 13 residues. Germline V gene lookup returns CDR1 MNHEY and CDR2 SVGAGI. CDR3 loop: CASRTTGATEAFF. As DNA, the CDR3 is TGTGCCAGCAGGACTACAGGGGCCACTGAAGCTTTCTTT.

The V and J genes are TRBV4-3 and TRBJ1-5; D gene uncertain. CDR1 and CDR2 (germline): LGHNA, YSLEER. Trimming left V 4 bases short and J 4 bases short, with 14 bases between. The CDR3 consists of 15 residues. This chain's CDR3 is CASSLTWGPNQPQHF. The CDR3 DNA follows: TGCGCCAGCAGCCTAACATGGGGTCCAAATCAGCCCCAGCATTTT.

The chain couples TRBV19 to TRBJ2-7; 7 bases are a match to TRBD1. V was pared by 0 bases and J by 2 bases, with 4 bases of the junction left unmatched. CDR3 size: 15 residues. Germline V gene lookup returns CDR1 LNHDA and CDR2 SQIVND (reference sequence). The CDR3 here is CASSIDYRGAYEQYF. CDR3 sequence (DNA): TGTGCCAGTAGTATAGATTACAGGGGCGCCTACGAGCAGTACTTC.

J is TRBJ2-7 and V is TRBV14; D unclear. The CDR3 loop spans 13 amino acids. Germline V CDR1 and CDR2: SGHDN, FVKESK. Trimming stripped 5 bases from V and 1 base from J, with 9 bases between. The chain's CDR3 is CASSGGISYEQYF. The CDR3 DNA reads as TGTGCCAGCAGCGGTGGGATTTCCTACGAGCAGTACTTC.

The chain joins TRBV7-2 to TRBJ2-7, with 9 bases fitting TRBD2. From germline, CDR1 is SGHTA and CDR2 FQGNSA. The trim removed 4 bases at V and 4 bases at J, leaving 8 bases unmatched. The CDR3 consists of 15 residues. The CDR3 nucleotides are TGTGCCAGCAGCTCCCTGGCGGGAGGGTTTTACGAGCAGTACTTC. Its protein product is CASSSLAGGFYEQYF. The full variable domain, rest sourced from reference TRBV7-2 and TRBJ2-7, is GAGVSQSPSNKVTEKGKDVELRCDPISGHTALYWYRQSLGQGLEFLIYFQGNSAPDKSGLPSDRFSAERTGGSVSTLTIQRTQQEDSAVYLCASSSLAGGFYEQYFGPGTRLTVT.

The J gene is TRBJ2-3, the V gene TRBV5-1, with 12 bases aligning to TRBD2. J gave up 2 bases and V 3 bases, and 4 bases lay outside the gene matches. The CDR3 runs to 16 residues. The germline V gene has CDR1 SGHRS and CDR2 YFSETQ. CDR3 sequence (DNA): TGCGCCAGCAGCTCCCGGACTAGCGGGAACACAGATACGCAGTATTTT. Its protein product is CASSSRTSGNTDTQYF.

This clone came up once. V gene TRBV7-2 combines with J gene TRBJ1-4; a weak D match, TRBD1 (5 bases). The CDR3 consists of 17 residues. CDR1 SGHTA and CDR2 FQGNSA come from the germline V gene. Trimming shortened V by 5 bases and J by 2 bases, and 18 bases separated the two germline ends. This CDR3 is CASSSAGRDDTNEKLFF. CDR3 nucleotides: TGTGCCAGCAGCAGCGCGGGCAGGGACGACACTAATGAAAAACTGTTTTTT.

The V gene is TRBV5-1, the J gene TRBJ1-4; D unresolved. The ends were cut back, 4 bases at V and 1 base at J, with 11 bases in the middle. The length of the CDR3 is 15 residues. Germline lookup yields CDR1 SGHRS and CDR2 YFSETQ. The CDR3 region has the DNA TGCGCCAGCAGCGGAGGTGTGTTAACTAATGAAAAACTGTTTTTT. Translation gives CASSGGVLTNEKLFF. The full variable domain, rest sourced from reference TRBV5-1 and TRBJ1-4, is KAGVTQTPRYLIKTRGQQVTLSCSPISGHRSVSWYQQTPGQGLQFLFEYFSETQRNKGNFPGRFSGRQFSNSRSEMNVSTLELGDSALYLCASSGGVLTNEKLFFGSGTQLSVL.

This chain joins TRBV7-2 and TRBJ1-5; unclear D gene. This CDR3 has 13 residues. CDR1 is SGHTA and CDR2 is FQGNSA in the germline V gene. The V gene lost 10 bases and the J gene lost 6 bases, with 16 bases spanning the gap. As DNA, the CDR3 is TGTGCCACCAGGCGGGAGATAGGTCAGCCCCAGCATTTT. It encodes CATRREIGQPQHF.

The rearrangement joins TRBV28 to TRBJ1-2; D perhaps matches TRBD1 (5 bases). CDR1 is MDHEN and CDR2 is SYDVKM in the germline V gene. Trimming took off 1 base at V and 6 bases at J, with 6 bases between the two ends. The CDR3 covers 12 residues. CDR3 amino acids: CASSLSGDGYTF. DNA for the CDR3: TGTGCCAGCAGTTTATCGGGGGATGGCTACACCTTC.